This passage covers 24 T cell receptor beta chains from one sample sequenced in a study of OX40 agonist ivuxolimab in advanced cancers. This table comes from immunoSEQ multiplex PCR, and its TCRdb copy is limited to in-frame clones, with some not included. The sample yields roughly 67,000 clones, around 90% seen once. This specimen was CD4+ or CD8+ T cells sorted from blood, taken in a trial of the OX40 agonist ivuxolimab. These receptors all come from an adult with an advanced solid tumor such as melanoma, head and neck, liver or kidney cancer.

The chain carries TRBV5-8 and TRBJ1-6, with D unclear. The CDR3 is 12 residues long. V lost 2 bases, J lost 8 bases, and 5 bases lay in between. Germline V gene sequence: CDR1 SGHTS, CDR2 YDEGEE. In DNA form, the CDR3 reads TGTGCCAGCAGCTTAACCCATTCACCCCTCCACTTT. Translated, it gives CASSLTHSPLHF.

This clone was seen only once. The chain links TRBV6-5 to TRBJ2-1, with D possibly being TRBD2 (6 bases). The V gene lost 6 bases and the J gene lost 8 bases, with 20 bases spanning the gap. The CDR3 spans 15 residues. Germline CDR1 MNHEY, CDR2 SVGAGI. CDR3 loop: CASRPREKYTYEQFF. The CDR3 region has the DNA TGTGCCAGCAGGCCACGGGAGAAGTATACCTATGAGCAGTTCTTC.

The rearrangement joins TRBV28 to TRBJ2-7; 12 nucleotides line up with TRBD1. This CDR3 is 15 amino acids long. Per the germline V gene, CDR1 is MDHEN and CDR2 is SYDVKM. Trimming cost V 2 bases and J 5 bases; bases outside gene matches: 4. The CDR3 region is CASSLGTGGWDEQYF. The CDR3 DNA reads as TGTGCCAGCAGTTTAGGGACAGGGGGCTGGGACGAGCAGTACTTC.

This chain links TRBV10-3 with TRBJ2-1, with 9 positions matching TRBD2. The CDR3 sequence is 18 residues long. J gave up 0 bases and V 6 bases, and 12 bases lay outside the gene matches. Germline V gene sequence: CDR1 ENHRY, CDR2 SYGVKD. CDR3 nucleotides: TGTGCCATCAGAGGTAGCGGGAGTAGTGGGGCCTCCTACAATGAGCAGTTCTTC. This encodes CAIRGSGSSGASYNEQFF.

The rearrangement uses TRBV16 and TRBJ2-3, with a weak D call TRBD2 (5 bases). Germline lookup yields CDR1 KGHSY and CDR2 FQNENV. Trimming cost V 1 base and J 2 bases, with 10 bases left between them. This CDR3 region has 15 residues. Written as DNA, the CDR3 is TGTGCCAGCAGCCAATATAGTAGCGCCACAGATACGCAGTATTTT. Residues: CASSQYSSATDTQYF.

The chain links TRBV7-2 to TRBJ2-1; D tentatively fits TRBD1 or TRBD2 (5 bases each). CDR1 and CDR2 (germline): SGHTA, FQGNSA. CDR3 length: 14 amino acids. V was trimmed by 8 bases and J by 2 bases, leaving 13 bases between them. The CDR3 spells CASLRDVPYNEQFF. CDR3 nucleotides: TGTGCCAGCCTCCGGGACGTTCCCTACAATGAGCAGTTCTTC.

This clone was seen a single time. The chain carries TRBV6-5 and TRBJ1-3; D gene uncertain. Trimming removed 5 bases from V and 4 bases from J, with 9 bases in between. The germline gives CDR1 MNHEY, CDR2 SVGAGI. This CDR3 spans 13 amino acids. The CDR3 DNA sequence: TGTGCCAGCAGTCATCCCTCGGGAAACACCATATATTTT. Its protein is CASSHPSGNTIYF.

The chain has TRBV27 and TRBJ2-1; no reliable D call. From germline, CDR1 is MNHEY and CDR2 SMNVEV (reference sequence). CDR3 length: 15 amino acids. V shed 1 base and J shed 2 bases, with 9 bases lying between them. The CDR3 is CASSLFGVAYNEQFF. CDR3 DNA: TGTGCCAGCAGTTTATTTGGGGTGGCCTACAATGAGCAGTTCTTC.

A few counts support this clone. This chain joins TRBV6-5 and TRBJ1-2, with 9 bases identical to TRBD1. The trim removed 5 bases at V and 7 bases at J, leaving 2 bases unmatched. This CDR3 is 12 amino acids long. The germline gives CDR1 MNHEY, CDR2 SVGAGI. The CDR3 spells CASSTGGAGYTF. CDR3 bases: TGTGCCAGCAGTACAGGGGGCGCTGGCTACACCTTC.

The chain links TRBV5-1 to TRBJ2-1; 10 bases line up with TRBD2. From germline, CDR1 is SGHRS and CDR2 YFSETQ. The CDR3 contains 13 residues. J lost 8 bases, V lost 3 bases, and 2 bases had no gene match. The CDR3 DNA reads TGCGCCAGCAGCTCTAGCGGGAGCCATGAGCAGTTCTTC. Translating it yields CASSSSGSHEQFF.

V is TRBV2 and J is TRBJ1-1; D is ambiguous. This CDR3 spans 13 amino acids. V was cut by 7 bases and J by 2 bases, with 11 bases left in between. CDR1 and CDR2 from the germline V gene are SNHLY and FYNNEI. The CDR3 loop is CASIDRENTEAFF. CDR3 bases: TGTGCCAGCATTGACCGGGAAAACACTGAAGCTTTCTTT.

On this clone: One end of the junction varies from germline; a read error may be responsible. The chain has TRBV28 and TRBJ1-3; 7 positions agree with TRBD1. The CDR3 has 11 amino acids. Germline CDR1 and CDR2: MDHEN and SYDVKM. The CDR3, as DNA: TGTGCCAGCACCGACGGGGACAGACCCGCGTTT. Its protein is CASTDGDRPAF.

The chain employs TRBV4-1 and TRBJ2-1, with D uncertain. The CDR3 runs 15 residues. The V end lost 1 base, the J end lost 1 base, and 8 bases lay between the germline ends. Germline V gene data show CDR1 as MGHRA and CDR2 as YSYEKL. The CDR3 here is CASSQGLYSYNEQFF. CDR3 coding DNA: TGCGCCAGCAGCCAAGGACTGTATTCCTACAATGAGCAGTTCTTC.

The CDR3 spells CASSLWDNSYEQYF. CDR3 sequence (DNA): TGTGCCAGCAGCTTATGGGACAACTCCTACGAGCAGTACTTC. V usage is TRBV11-1 and J usage is TRBJ2-7; TRBD1 is a possible D gene (6 bases). The CDR3 is 14 amino acids. Germline V gene sequence: CDR1 SGHAT, CDR2 FQDESV (reference sequence). V was cut by 2 bases and J by 0 bases, with 8 bases left in between.

The CDR3 is CASSLAGRGNTQYF. In nucleotides, the CDR3 is TGTGCCAGCAGCTTAGCAGGAAGGGGAAATACGCAGTATTTT. The V call is TRBV7-8, the J call TRBJ2-3, with D perhaps TRBD1 (5 bases). Germline loops: CDR1 SGHVS, CDR2 FQNEAQ. The CDR3 loop spans 14 amino acids. V lost 0 bases, J lost 7 bases, and 11 bases lay in between.

V usage is TRBV5-1 and J usage is TRBJ2-2; no reliable D call. The CDR3 extends over 13 amino acids. Germline V CDR1 and CDR2: SGHRS, YFSETQ. V lost 2 bases, J lost 9 bases, and 11 bases lay in between. As DNA, the CDR3 is TGCGCCAGCAGCTTTGGACCGGCCAGGGAGCTGTTTTTT. This encodes CASSFGPARELFF.

The genes are TRBV9 and TRBJ2-3, with TRBD1 identical over 10 bases. Germline CDR1 is SGDLS and CDR2 is YYNGEE. Trimming removed 3 bases from V and 4 bases from J; junction bases left unmatched: 5. The CDR3 length is 15 residues. The CDR3: CASSADRGVPDTQYF. CDR3 DNA sequence: TGTGCCAGCAGCGCGGACAGGGGGGTCCCAGATACGCAGTATTTT.

The V call is TRBV25-1, the J call TRBJ1-1; tentatively, D is TRBD1 (5 bases). The CDR3 is made up of 14 amino acids. Trimming took 0 bases from V and 5 from J, leaving 10 bases between them. Germline loops: CDR1 MGHDK, CDR2 SYGVNS. CDR3 DNA: TGTGCCAGCAGTGAATACAAGGGGTCGACTGAAGCTTTCTTT. Encoded protein: CASSEYKGSTEAFF.

The chain carries TRBV10-2 and TRBJ2-7, with 13 bases matching TRBD2. With 5 bases clipped from V and 3 bases from J, the junction kept 4 bases outside the gene matches. The CDR3 is made up of 15 amino acids. CDR1 is WSHSY, CDR2 SAAADI, per germline. CDR3 nucleotide sequence: TGCGCCAGCAGTCGGACTAGCGGGGGATTCTACGAGCAGTACTTC. Protein product: CASSRTSGGFYEQYF.

This sequence joins TRBV6-1 and TRBJ2-3; the D gene is possibly TRBD2 (5 bases). Germline V gene lookup returns CDR1 MNHNS and CDR2 SASEGT. Trimming shortened V by 5 bases and J by 4 bases, and 13 bases separated the two germline ends. This CDR3 region has 14 residues. CDR3 in amino acids: CASSLQRVPDTQYF. DNA for the CDR3: TGTGCCAGCAGTCTACAGAGGGTTCCAGATACGCAGTATTTT.

V and J are TRBV19 and TRBJ1-5; 8 positions agree with TRBD1. The CDR3 has 13 residues. The V and J ends lost 0 bases and 15 bases, in that order; junction bases with no gene match: 7. Germline CDR1 LNHDA, CDR2 SQIVND (reference sequence). The chain's CDR3 is CASSIDPGQGLHF. CDR3 nucleotides: TGTGCCAGTAGTATAGATCCAGGACAGGGATTGCATTTT.

The J gene is TRBJ2-7, the V gene TRBV19; 7 bases are shared with TRBD2. The V and J ends lost 7 bases and 6 bases, in that order; junction bases with no gene match: 15. CDR1 is LNHDA, CDR2 SQIVND, per germline (reference sequence). CDR3 length: 15 residues. The CDR3 sequence is CASTTHRAGMGEQYF. In DNA, the CDR3 is TGTGCCAGTACCACTCACCGAGCGGGAATGGGCGAGCAGTACTTC.

The chain recombines TRBV7-2 with TRBJ1-6; perhaps TRBD1 as D (6 bases). The CDR3 runs to 16 residues. CDR1 and CDR2 (germline): SGHTA, FQGNSA. V lost 5 bases and J 6 bases, leaving 17 bases between the germline ends. CDR3 region: CASSLRTASSNSPLHF. CDR3 nucleotides: TGTGCCAGCAGCCTCAGGACAGCTTCGTCTAATTCACCCCTCCACTTT.

This rearrangement joins TRBV11-3 to TRBJ2-3; D remains ambiguous. This CDR3 has 12 amino acids. Trimming took off 0 bases at V and 5 bases at J, with 3 bases between the two ends. Germline V lookup: CDR1 SGHNT, CDR2 YENEEA. CDR3 DNA sequence: TGTGCCAGCAGCTTAGAGGGAGATACGCAGTATTTT. This translates into CASSLEGDTQYF.